Listed here are 13 T cell receptor beta chains from one sample, sequenced in a study of cytomegalovirus exposure and HLA in healthy donors. Researchers ran the PCR with 60 Vbeta and 13 Jbeta primers. Sequencing was performed with immunoSEQ multiplex PCR; in TCRdb, only in-frame clones are kept and a portion is missing. The data hold fewer than 80,000 clones, with about three quarters observed a single time. Input material: PBMCs. The receptors come from a man aged 50-59 years in good health and CMV-seropositive.

The chain has TRBV5-1 and TRBJ1-4, with D possibly being TRBD1 (6 bases). Germline V CDR1 and CDR2: SGHRS, YFSETQ. V was cut by 5 bases and J by 4 bases, with 15 bases left in between. The CDR3 runs to 15 residues. CDR3 DNA: TGCGCCAGCAGAGCGACAGGAGGCCATAATGAAAAACTGTTTTTT. It is translated as CASRATGGHNEKLFF.

The chain employs TRBV27 and TRBJ2-2; 10 bases agree with TRBD2. The V segment lost 5 bases and the J segment 3 bases; nucleotides outside the gene matches: 9. Looked up from germline, CDR1 is MNHEY and CDR2 is SMNVEV (reference sequence). The CDR3 totals 17 residues. CDR3 DNA sequence: TGTGCCAGCAGTCCGCACTCCGGGACTAGCGACACCGGGGAGCTGTTTTTT. It encodes CASSPHSGTSDTGELFF.

The chain joins TRBV2 to TRBJ2-1, with D possibly TRBD2 on 6 matching bases. CDR3 length equals 14 residues. Germline loops: CDR1 SNHLY, CDR2 FYNNEI. V was trimmed by 6 bases and J by 2 bases, leaving 11 bases between them. CDR3 region: CASRLEGPYNEQFF. The CDR3 DNA reads TGTGCCAGCAGGCTGGAGGGTCCCTACAATGAGCAGTTCTTC.

The rearrangement uses TRBV6-5 and TRBJ1-1; D remains unclear. V lost 5 bases and J 1 base, leaving 5 bases between the germline ends. CDR3 length equals 12 residues. The germline V gene has CDR1 MNHEY and CDR2 SVGAGI. The CDR3 spells CASSRQNTEAFF. The CDR3 DNA is TGTGCCAGCAGTCGACAGAACACTGAAGCTTTCTTT.

The chain is built from TRBV30 and TRBJ2-4; D may be TRBD2 (6 bases). Germline CDR1 is GTSNPN and CDR2 is SVGIG (reference sequence). This CDR3 comprises 14 residues. The V end was cut by 2 bases, the J end by 0 bases, with 8 bases between. The DNA of the CDR3 is TGTGCCTGGAGTTGGGGGGTAGCCAAAAACATTCAGTACTTC. Translated: CAWSWGVAKNIQYF.

This rearrangement joins TRBV5-4 to TRBJ1-2; 9 bases match TRBD1. The CDR3 extends over 15 amino acids. Germline V gene sequence: CDR1 SGHNT, CDR2 YYREEE (reference sequence). The trim removed 4 bases at V and 7 bases at J, leaving 11 bases unmatched. CDR3 protein: CASSRETGTGTGYTF. Here the CDR3 DNA reads TGTGCCAGCAGCCGAGAAACCGGGACAGGGACTGGCTACACCTTC.

This clone turned up a few times. The chain carries TRBV28 and TRBJ2-2, with D possibly TRBD2 on 7 matching bases. Germline V gene data show CDR1 as MDHEN and CDR2 as SYDVKM. The V gene lost 4 bases and the J gene lost 3 bases, with 12 bases spanning the gap. This CDR3 spans 15 amino acids. The CDR3 DNA reads TGTGCCAGCAGTTCAGGGGCGGGGGACACCGGGGAGCTGTTTTTT. Translating gives CASSSGAGDTGELFF.

This chain links TRBV7-9 with TRBJ2-3; tentative D call: TRBD1 (5 bases). The CDR3 is made up of 15 amino acids. Germline CDR1 reads SEHNR; CDR2 reads FQNEAQ (reference sequence). Between the trimmed V and J ends, which lost 7 bases and 2 bases, there was a span of 16 bases. Written as DNA, the CDR3 is TGTGCCAGCACCATAAGGCAGGGTTCCACAGATACGCAGTATTTT. It specifies CASTIRQGSTDTQYF.

This sequence joins TRBV19 and TRBJ2-2; no clear D gene. Germline CDR1 is LNHDA and CDR2 is SQIVND (reference sequence). With 7 bases removed from V and 6 bases from J, the gap between germline ends came to 6 bases. The CDR3 has 11 amino acids. Here the CDR3 DNA reads TGTGCCAGTACCCGGGCCGGGGAGCTGTTTTTT. It yields the protein CASTRAGELFF.

The rearrangement uses TRBV11-3 and TRBJ2-7, with a possible D match to TRBD2 (6 bases). The germline CDR1 and CDR2 sequences are SGHNT and YENEEA. Trimming took 5 bases from V and 6 from J, leaving 14 bases between them. This CDR3 has 13 residues. The CDR3 region has the DNA TGTGCCAGCAGCATCGGGAGAGGGATCGAGCAGTACTTC. This encodes CASSIGRGIEQYF.

V is TRBV30 and J is TRBJ1-3, with D possibly being TRBD1 (5 bases). In germline, CDR1 is GTSNPN, CDR2 SVGIG (reference sequence). There are 15 residues in the CDR3. V lost 1 base, J lost 2 bases, and 12 bases lay in between. For the CDR3, the DNA is TGTGCCTGGAGTGCCACTCGGGGGACTGGAAACACCATATATTTT. Translation: CAWSATRGTGNTIYF.

This clone has just a few counts. The V call is TRBV6-5, the J call TRBJ1-1, with a tentative D call TRBD1 (6 bases). V gave up 7 bases and J gave up 4 bases, with 13 bases separating them. CDR3 length: 13 amino acids. From germline, CDR1 is MNHEY and CDR2 SVGAGI. CDR3 sequence: CASTSRGSTEAFF. In nucleotides, the CDR3 is TGTGCCAGCACTTCGAGGGGGAGCACTGAAGCTTTCTTT.

J is TRBJ1-6 and V is TRBV27, with 8 nucleotides matching TRBD1. Trimming removed 4 bases from V and 5 bases from J; junction bases left unmatched: 7. From germline, CDR1 is MNHEY and CDR2 SMNVEV (reference sequence). The CDR3 contains 16 residues. CDR3 loop: CASSSFDRGNNSPLHF. The CDR3 nucleotides are TGTGCCAGCAGTTCCTTCGACAGGGGAAATAATTCACCCCTCCACTTT.